The sequence of this T cell receptor (beta chain) was determined in a study of blood T cell repertoires in COVID-19. Study context: In each case, the material was cDNA or gDNA derived from T cells, B-cell-depleted T cells, or PBMCs.

Original methodology: From reference gene primer amplification, estimates of nucleated cell counts were derived. Some clones are missing from TCRdb's copy, which holds only in-frame ones; the method was immunoSEQ multiplex PCR. Clonal size and the V and J genes are those of that table, whereas D and trimming came from the DNA. Of about 310,000 clones in the sample, around 90% were seen once. With 5 bases removed from V and 7 bases from J, the gap between germline ends came to 9 bases. This CDR3 contains 12 residues. Germline loops: CDR1 MDHEN, CDR2 SYDVKM. The study recruited people aged roughly 18 to 100 years across 24 US areas. Participant-reported clinical history was the basis for cohort assignment. Points on this clone: At the DNA level, this CDR3 is encoded by other sequences in the same sample as well.

The sequenced material came from PBMCs or T cells enriched from blood (not recorded which). The clonotype was recovered from a woman under 30 with acute COVID-19. This rearrangement joins TRBV28 to TRBJ1-5; unclear D gene. CDR3 nucleotide sequence: TGTGCCAGCAGTCCACCACGGCAGCCCCAGCATTTT. Protein: CASSPPRQPQHF.